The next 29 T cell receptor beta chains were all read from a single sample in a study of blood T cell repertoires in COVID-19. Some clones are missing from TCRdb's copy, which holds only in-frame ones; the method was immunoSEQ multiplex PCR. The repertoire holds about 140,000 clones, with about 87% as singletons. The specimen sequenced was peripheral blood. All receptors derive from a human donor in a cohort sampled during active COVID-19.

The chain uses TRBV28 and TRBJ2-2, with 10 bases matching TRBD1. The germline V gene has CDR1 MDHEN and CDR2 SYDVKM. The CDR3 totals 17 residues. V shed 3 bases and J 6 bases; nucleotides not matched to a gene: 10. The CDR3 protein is CASSFVGTGVRAGELFF. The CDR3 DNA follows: TGTGCCAGCAGTTTTGTCGGGACAGGGGTTAGGGCCGGGGAGCTGTTTTTT.

The chain's CDR3 is CASRERTSGTDTQYF. As DNA, the CDR3 is TGTGCCAGCAGAGAGAGGACTAGCGGCACAGATACGCAGTATTTT. The V call is TRBV2, the J call TRBJ2-3; 9 positions match TRBD2. Germline V gene data show CDR1 as SNHLY and CDR2 as FYNNEI. With 6 bases clipped from V and 1 base from J, the junction kept 5 bases outside the gene matches. This CDR3 comprises 15 residues.

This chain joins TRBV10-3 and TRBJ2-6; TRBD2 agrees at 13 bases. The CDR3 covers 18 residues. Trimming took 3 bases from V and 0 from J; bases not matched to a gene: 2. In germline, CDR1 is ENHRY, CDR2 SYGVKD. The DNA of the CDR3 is TGTGCCATCAGTGAACTAGCGGGAGGGGTCTCTGGGGCCAACGTCCTGACTTTC. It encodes CAISELAGGVSGANVLTF.

The DNA of the CDR3 is TGTGCCAGCAGCGCCCTGACAGGGGGTAACTATGGCTACACCTTC. It yields the protein CASSALTGGNYGYTF. The chain employs TRBV5-5 and TRBJ1-2; TRBD1 matches 9 bases. J gave up 1 base and V 4 bases, and 5 bases lay outside the gene matches. The CDR3 spans 15 residues. CDR1 and CDR2 from the germline V gene are SGHKS and YYEKEE (reference sequence). The variable domain in full, with the rest retrieved from reference TRBV5-5 and TRBJ1-2, is DAGVTQSPTHLIKTRGQQVTLRCSPISGHKSVSWYQQVLGQGPQFIFQYYEKEERGRGNFPDRFSARQFPNYSSELNVNALLLGDSALYLCASSALTGGNYGYTFGSGTRLTVV.

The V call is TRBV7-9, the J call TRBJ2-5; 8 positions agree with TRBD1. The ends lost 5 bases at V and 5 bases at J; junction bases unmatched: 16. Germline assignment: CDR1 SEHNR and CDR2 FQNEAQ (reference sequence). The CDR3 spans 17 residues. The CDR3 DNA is TGTGCCAGCAGCCCACTTATATGGGACAGGAAATCCGAGACCCAGTACTTC. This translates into CASSPLIWDRKSETQYF.

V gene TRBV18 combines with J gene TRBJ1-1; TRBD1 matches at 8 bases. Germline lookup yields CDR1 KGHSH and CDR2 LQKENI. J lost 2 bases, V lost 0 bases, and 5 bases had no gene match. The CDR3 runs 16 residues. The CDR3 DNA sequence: TGTGCCAGCTCACCACCCATCGGACAGGGCAACACTGAAGCTTTCTTT. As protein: CASSPPIGQGNTEAFF.

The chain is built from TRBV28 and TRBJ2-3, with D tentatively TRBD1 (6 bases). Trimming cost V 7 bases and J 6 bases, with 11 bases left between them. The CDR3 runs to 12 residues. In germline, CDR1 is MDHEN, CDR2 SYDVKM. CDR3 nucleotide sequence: TGTGCCAGCACAGCGAGGGGGGATACGCAGTATTTT. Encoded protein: CASTARGDTQYF. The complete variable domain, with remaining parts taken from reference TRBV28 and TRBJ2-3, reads DVKVTQSSRYLVKRTGEKVFLECVQDMDHENMFWYRQDPGLGLRLIYFSYDVKMKEKGDIPEGYSVSREKKERFSLILESASTNQTSMYLCASTARGDTQYFGPGTRLTVL.

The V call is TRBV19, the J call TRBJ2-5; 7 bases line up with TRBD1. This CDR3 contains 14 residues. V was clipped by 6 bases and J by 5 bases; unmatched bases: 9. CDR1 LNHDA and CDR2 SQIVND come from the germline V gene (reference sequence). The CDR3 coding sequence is TGTGCCAGTAGCCGGGACAGTCGAAGGGAGACCCAGTACTTC. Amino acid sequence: CASSRDSRRETQYF. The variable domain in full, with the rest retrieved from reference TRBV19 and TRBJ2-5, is DGGITQSPKYLFRKEGQNVTLSCEQNLNHDAMYWYRQDPGQGLRLIYYSQIVNDFQKGDIAEGYSVSREKKESFPLTVTSAQKNPTAFYLCASSRDSRRETQYFGPGTRLLVL.

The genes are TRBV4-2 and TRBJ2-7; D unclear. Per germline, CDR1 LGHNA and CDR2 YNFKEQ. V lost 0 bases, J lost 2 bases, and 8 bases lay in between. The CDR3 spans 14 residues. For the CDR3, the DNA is TGTGCCAGCAGCCAAGACCCTACAGCCTACGAGCAGTACTTC. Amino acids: CASSQDPTAYEQYF.

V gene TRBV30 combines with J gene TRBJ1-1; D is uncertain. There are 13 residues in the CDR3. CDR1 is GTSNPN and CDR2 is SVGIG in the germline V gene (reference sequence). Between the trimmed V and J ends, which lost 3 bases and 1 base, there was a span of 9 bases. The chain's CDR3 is CAWSRLGNTEAFF. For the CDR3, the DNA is TGTGCCTGGAGCAGGTTAGGGAACACTGAAGCTTTCTTT.

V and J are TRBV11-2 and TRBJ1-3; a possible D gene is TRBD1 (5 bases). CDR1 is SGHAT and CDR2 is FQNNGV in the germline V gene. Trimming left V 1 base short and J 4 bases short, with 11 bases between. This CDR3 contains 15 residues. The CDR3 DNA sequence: TGTGCCAGCAGCTTAGTCCCAGGGATAGGAAACACCATATATTTT. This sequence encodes CASSLVPGIGNTIYF.

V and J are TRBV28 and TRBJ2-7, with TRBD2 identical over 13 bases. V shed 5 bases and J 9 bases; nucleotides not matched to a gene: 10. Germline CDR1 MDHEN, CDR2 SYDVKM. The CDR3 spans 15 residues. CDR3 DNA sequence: TGTGCCAGCAGTAAGGGACTAGCGGGACTGAGCGGGCAGTACTTC. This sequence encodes CASSKGLAGLSGQYF.

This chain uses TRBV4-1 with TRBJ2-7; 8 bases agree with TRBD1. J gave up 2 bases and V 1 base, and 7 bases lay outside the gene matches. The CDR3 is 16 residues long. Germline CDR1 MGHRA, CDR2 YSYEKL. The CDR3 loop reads CASSQGPQGAAYEQYF. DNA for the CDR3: TGCGCCAGCAGCCAAGGGCCCCAGGGGGCGGCCTACGAGCAGTACTTC.

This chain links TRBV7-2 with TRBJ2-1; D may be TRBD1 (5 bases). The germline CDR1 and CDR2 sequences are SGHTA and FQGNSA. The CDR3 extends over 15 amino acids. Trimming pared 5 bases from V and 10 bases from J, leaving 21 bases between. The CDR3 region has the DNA TGTGCCAGCAGCCCCAGAGGACAAGGAGACCTGGAGCAGTTCTTC. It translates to CASSPRGQGDLEQFF.

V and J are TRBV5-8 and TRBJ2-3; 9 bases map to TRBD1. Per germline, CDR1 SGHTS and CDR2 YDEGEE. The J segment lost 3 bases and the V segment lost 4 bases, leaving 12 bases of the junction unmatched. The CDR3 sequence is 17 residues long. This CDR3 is CASSIHRGQRRTDTQYF. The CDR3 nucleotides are TGTGCCAGCAGCATACACAGGGGGCAAAGAAGAACAGATACGCAGTATTTT.

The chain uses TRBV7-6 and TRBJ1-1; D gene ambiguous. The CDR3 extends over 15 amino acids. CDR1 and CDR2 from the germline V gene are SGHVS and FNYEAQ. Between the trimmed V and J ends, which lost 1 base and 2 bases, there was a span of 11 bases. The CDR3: CASSLDFGQNTEAFF. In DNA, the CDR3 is TGTGCCAGCAGCTTAGATTTTGGCCAAAACACTGAAGCTTTCTTT.

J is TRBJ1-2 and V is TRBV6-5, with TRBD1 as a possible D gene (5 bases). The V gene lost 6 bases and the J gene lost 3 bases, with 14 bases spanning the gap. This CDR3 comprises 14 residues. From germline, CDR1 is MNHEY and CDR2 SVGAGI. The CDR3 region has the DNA TGTGCCAGCAGGCTGGGTCAGGGTTACTATGGCTACACCTTC. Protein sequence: CASRLGQGYYGYTF.

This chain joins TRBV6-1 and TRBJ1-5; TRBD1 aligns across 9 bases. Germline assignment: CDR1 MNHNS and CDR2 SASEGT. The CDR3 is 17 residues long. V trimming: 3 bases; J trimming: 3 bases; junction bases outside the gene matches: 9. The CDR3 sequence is CASSDLSGQGINQPQHF. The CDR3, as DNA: TGTGCCAGCAGTGACCTTTCGGGACAGGGTATCAATCAGCCCCAGCATTTT.

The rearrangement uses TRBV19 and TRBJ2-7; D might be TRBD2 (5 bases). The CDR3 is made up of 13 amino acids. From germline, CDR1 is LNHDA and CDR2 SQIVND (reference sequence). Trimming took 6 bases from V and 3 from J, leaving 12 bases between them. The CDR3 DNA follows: TGTGCCAGTAGCGTCGGGATCGGCTACGAGCAGTACTTC. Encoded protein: CASSVGIGYEQYF.

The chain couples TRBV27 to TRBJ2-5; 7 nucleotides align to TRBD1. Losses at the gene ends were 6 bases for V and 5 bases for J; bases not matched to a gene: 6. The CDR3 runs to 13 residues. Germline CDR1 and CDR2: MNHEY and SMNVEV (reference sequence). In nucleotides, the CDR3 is TGTGCCAGCAGCCTGGACAGGTTGGAGACCCAGTACTTC. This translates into CASSLDRLETQYF.

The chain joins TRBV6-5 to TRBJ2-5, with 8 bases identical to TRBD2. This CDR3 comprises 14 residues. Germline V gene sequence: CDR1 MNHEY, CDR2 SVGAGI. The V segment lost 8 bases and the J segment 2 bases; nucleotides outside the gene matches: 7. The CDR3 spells CASGRREGQETQYF. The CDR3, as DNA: TGTGCCAGCGGGAGACGGGAGGGACAAGAGACCCAGTACTTC.

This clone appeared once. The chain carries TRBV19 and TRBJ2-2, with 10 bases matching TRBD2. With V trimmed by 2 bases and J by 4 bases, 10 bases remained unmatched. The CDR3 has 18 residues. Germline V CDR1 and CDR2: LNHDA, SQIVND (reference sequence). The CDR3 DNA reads TGTGCCAGTAGTATATTCGGCCTAGCGGGAGCGGGCACCGGGGAGCTGTTTTTT. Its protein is CASSIFGLAGAGTGELFF.

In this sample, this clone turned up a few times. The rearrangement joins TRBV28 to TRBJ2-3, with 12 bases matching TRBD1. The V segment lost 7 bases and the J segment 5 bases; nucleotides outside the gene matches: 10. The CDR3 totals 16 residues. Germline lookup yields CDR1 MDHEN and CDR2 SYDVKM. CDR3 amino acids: CASTPAGTGGEDTQYF. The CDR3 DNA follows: TGTGCCAGCACCCCCGCTGGGACAGGGGGCGAAGATACGCAGTATTTT.

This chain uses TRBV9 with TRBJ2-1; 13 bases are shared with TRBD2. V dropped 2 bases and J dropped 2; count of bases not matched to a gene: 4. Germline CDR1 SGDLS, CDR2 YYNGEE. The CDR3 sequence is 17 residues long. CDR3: CASSVYGTSGTYNEQFF. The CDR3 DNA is TGTGCCAGCAGCGTCTACGGGACTAGCGGGACCTACAATGAGCAGTTCTTC. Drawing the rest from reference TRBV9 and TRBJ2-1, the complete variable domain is DSGVTQTPKHLITATGQRVTLRCSPRSGDLSVYWYQQSLDQGLQFLIQYYNGEERAKGNILERFSAQQFPDLHSELNLSSLELGDSALYFCASSVYGTSGTYNEQFFGPGTRLTVL.

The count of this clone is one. The CDR3 loop is CASSEESGTNTGELFF. CDR3 coding DNA: TGTGCCAGCAGTGAAGAGAGCGGGACAAACACCGGGGAGCTGTTTTTT. This chain links TRBV2 with TRBJ2-2, with D possibly matching TRBD2 (7 bases). This CDR3 has 16 amino acids. Trimming took 1 base from V and 2 from J, leaving 11 bases between them. Germline CDR1 and CDR2: SNHLY and FYNNEI.

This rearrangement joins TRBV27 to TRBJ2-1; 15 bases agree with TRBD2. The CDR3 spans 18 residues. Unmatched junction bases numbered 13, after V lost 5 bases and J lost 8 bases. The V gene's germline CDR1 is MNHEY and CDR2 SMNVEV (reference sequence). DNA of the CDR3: TGTGCCAGCAGTATCGGACTAGCGGGAGGGCCGTTTGGCCATGAGCAGTTCTTC. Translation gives CASSIGLAGGPFGHEQFF.

CDR3 protein: CASSPGQGAGGELFF. The CDR3 DNA reads as TGTGCCAGCTCACCTGGACAGGGGGCTGGCGGGGAGCTGTTTTTT. V is TRBV18 and J is TRBJ2-2; 11 nucleotides match TRBD1. Germline V gene lookup returns CDR1 KGHSH and CDR2 LQKENI. The CDR3 totals 15 residues. With 3 bases clipped from V and 7 bases from J, the junction kept 4 bases outside the gene matches.

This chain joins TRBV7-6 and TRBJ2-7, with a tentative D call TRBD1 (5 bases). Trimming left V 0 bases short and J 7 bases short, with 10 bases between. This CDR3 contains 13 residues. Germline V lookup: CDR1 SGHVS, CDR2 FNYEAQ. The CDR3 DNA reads TGTGCCAGCAGCTTAGCGTTGACAGAGGAGCAGTACTTC. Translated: CASSLALTEEQYF.

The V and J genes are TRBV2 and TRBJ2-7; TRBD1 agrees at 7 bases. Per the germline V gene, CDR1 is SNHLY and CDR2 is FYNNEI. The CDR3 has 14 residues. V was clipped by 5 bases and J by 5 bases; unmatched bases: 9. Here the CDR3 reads CASSKTGNVNEQYF. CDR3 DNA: TGTGCCAGCAGTAAGACAGGGAACGTGAACGAGCAGTACTTC.